The rows below give T cell receptor beta chains drawn from one sample of a study of CD8 T cells in Susac syndrome. TCRdb itself ran the immunoSEQ multiplex PCR reads through MiXCR, one entry per CDR3 protein. The table records 130,000 or so distinct CDR3 sequences, roughly 76% of them present only once. The sample comprised CD8+ T cells from PBMCs. The receptors were sampled from a human donor with multiple sclerosis. Each CDR3 is given without its conserved first and last residue. The order of the fields is J gene, clone size, V gene, CDR3 protein. A row's size may be missing; if present it is once, few, many or a size class.

TRBJ1-5,NA,TRBV11-2,ASSLVADPYSNQPQH
TRBJ1-4,NA,TRBV2,ASSDRSTNEKLF
TRBJ1-2,NA,TRBV9,ASSVAQGWGYT
TRBJ1-2,NA,TRBV20-1,SARDTGVGYGYT
TRBJ1-2,once,TRBV6-1,ASRDFPGDGYT
TRBJ1-1,NA,TRBV6-5,ASSYSNSGGTEAF
TRBJ2-5,NA,TRBV11-3,ASSLTLVQETQY
TRBJ2-1,NA,TRBV5-6,ASVGGAYNEQF
TRBJ1-4,NA,TRBV24-1,ATSEAGTGEYEKLF
TRBJ1-1,NA,TRBV29-1,SSDGGFTEAF
TRBJ1-1,NA,TRBV5-4,ASSPSRGPEAF
TRBJ1-2,few,TRBV28,ASSFWGGGYT
TRBJ2-6,once,TRBV9,ASSVRGSGANVLT
TRBJ2-5,NA,TRBV9,ASSVGGSFKETQY
TRBJ2-1,NA,TRBV27,ASAANPNSGGQF
TRBJ1-1,once,TRBV7-9,ASSLTGEMLNTEAF
TRBJ1-5,few,TRBV4-1,ASSQDFVRLNQPQH
TRBJ2-1,NA,TRBV7-9,ASSLDLMGTLSSYNEQF
TRBJ1-3,NA,TRBV28,ASSPTLENTIY
TRBJ1-4,NA,TRBV2,ASNQGAREKLF
TRBJ2-7,NA,TRBV27,ASSFGEPSYEQY
TRBJ2-3,few,TRBV5-1,ASSLRYRMSDTQY
TRBJ2-6,NA,TRBV9,ASSTHGQGWSGANVLT
TRBJ1-4,NA,TRBV3-1,ASSQDKAQPQEKLF
TRBJ1-5,NA,TRBV6-5,ASSYNSNQPQH
TRBJ1-2,NA,TRBV19,AAGTASPNYGYT
TRBJ2-7,few,TRBV6-1,ASKLAGGENYEQY
TRBJ1-1,NA,TRBV2,ASDPGTEAF
TRBJ1-3,NA,TRBV11-2,ASSLDFTVSSGNTIY
TRBJ1-4,NA,TRBV9,ASSVAPVGVEKLF
TRBJ2-1,NA,TRBV27,ASSLLAGAGDEQF
TRBJ2-4,NA,TRBV11-2,ASSLQRGFKNIQY
TRBJ2-3,few,TRBV24-1,ATRGTDTQY
TRBJ1-2,NA,TRBV27,ASSFIGGVEGYT
TRBJ2-2,few,TRBV7-9,ASRTGTGKNTGELF
TRBJ2-1,NA,TRBV5-5,ASRLTGLNEQF
TRBJ2-7,few,TRBV5-6,ASSLRGGLALYEQY
TRBJ2-5,once,TRBV5-4,ASSFALVAGETQY
TRBJ2-2,NA,TRBV6-6,ASWTGGHAGELF
TRBJ1-6,NA,TRBV20-1,SAIPTPFRISPLH
TRBJ1-2,NA,TRBV14,ASSQVEQGYGYT
TRBJ1-5,once,TRBV19,ASSAQGFGQPQH
TRBJ1-2,NA,TRBV2,ASNLISGYT
TRBJ1-2,NA,TRBV12-3/TRBV12-4,ASSLARLSSYYGYT
TRBJ2-7,few,TRBV5-1,ASSLWPGLALNEQY
TRBJ2-7,NA,TRBV13,ASSLRWDSGSYEQY
TRBJ1-2,NA,TRBV7-9,ASSSPVAVNYGYT
TRBJ2-7,NA,TRBV12-3/TRBV12-4,ASSSGSQGSYEQY
TRBJ2-1,NA,TRBV7-2,ASSFGTLNEQF
TRBJ2-3,NA,TRBV27,ASSLYGTDTQY
TRBJ1-1,NA,TRBV19,ASSQGIAEAF
TRBJ1-4,NA,TRBV2,ASSETVAYEKLF
TRBJ2-3,NA,TRBV7-9,ASSGRVAGGPMRADTQY
TRBJ2-2,NA,TRBV12-3/TRBV12-4,ASSFARPEGNTGELF
TRBJ1-5,NA,TRBV9,ASSVDKRPQPQH
TRBJ2-1,NA,TRBV7-8,ASSLARGAPRNEQF
TRBJ1-1,NA,TRBV20-1,SPLRGNTEAF
TRBJ2-2,NA,TRBV7-9,ASSSVGDTGELF
TRBJ2-7,NA,TRBV14,ASSQVRGSYEQY
TRBJ2-5,NA,TRBV5-6,ASSPGLVYQETQY